The T cell receptor (beta chain) under discussion was sequenced for a study of blood T cells in healthy people across ages. Overall study results and limits: Observed TCR beta diversity per million T cells went down as age went up. This fall followed a roughly linear course with age. Strong correlation existed between TCR beta diversity and naive T cell percentage.

The V gene end was trimmed by 8 bases and the J gene end by 1 base; junction bases not matched to a gene: 13. The CDR3 loop spans 15 amino acids. Germline values: CDR1 SQVTM, CDR2 ANQGSEA. At least ten counts were recorded for this clonotype. Its antigen is still unknown. The authors ran a second PCR of about 7 to 11 cycles using a sample-barcoded 5' primer and a J-beta primer mix. Tagging of each cDNA molecule was performed by a template-switch adaptor with 12 random nucleotides. One entry per CDR3 protein results from TCRdb running MiXCR on the 5' RACE reads. In the table there are over 1,200,000 distinct CDR3 sequences, 59% of which are singletons.

The chain employs TRBV29-1 and TRBJ1-1, with 7 bases lining up with TRBD1. This TCR came from a man in his late teens or twenties in good health. The material sequenced was blood. CDR3 DNA sequence: TGCAGCACGGCAGCTTGGGACAGAGAGAACACTGAAGCTTTCTTT. Translated, it gives CSTAAWDRENTEAFF.